These T cell receptor beta chains were read from a single sample in a study of blood T cell repertoires in COVID-19. The repertoire was sequenced with immunoSEQ multiplex PCR; TCRdb's copy has only in-frame clones and lacks some. The profile shows fewer than 150,000 clones, more than 80% of them singletons. Specimen: peripheral blood. The receptors derive from a woman aged 45 to 65 with acute or convalescent COVID-19. Each CDR3 is given without its conserved first and last residue.

>TRBV11-2|13|TRBJ1-1
ASSLAVRMNTEAF
>TRBV5-5|12|TRBJ1-1
ASFGQGMGTEAF
>TRBV15|13|TRBJ1-1
ATSSGGGAGTEAF
>TRBV15|10|TRBJ2-1
ATSRPGGEQF
>TRBV30|11|TRBJ2-1
AWSSRRANEQF
>TRBV27|14|TRBJ1-5
ASSPAGTGSNQPQH
>TRBV5-1|14|TRBJ2-1
ASSSQSGGASREQF
>TRBV6-5|11|TRBJ2-7
ASKPGQSGKQY
>TRBV5-4|11|TRBJ2-1
ASSPVTVNEQF
>TRBV11-2|11|TRBJ1-2
ASSLGANYGYT
>TRBV19|13|TRBJ1-5
ASSRGGIINQPQH
>TRBV10-3|16|TRBJ1-5
AISDPSRDRDVMQPQH
>TRBV30|12|TRBJ1-2
AWSGQGAADGYT
>TRBV28|10|TRBJ1-1
ASSSRDTEAF
>TRBV30|10|TRBJ1-4
AWSGGYEKLF
>TRBV5-4|13|TRBJ2-1
ASSLFGSSYNEQF
>TRBV2|12|TRBJ1-2
ASSLQGTAYGYT
>TRBV15|11|TRBJ1-2
ATSYDGDGGYT
>TRBV3-1/TRBV3-2|11|TRBJ1-6
ASSQDRDSPLH
>TRBV25-1|16|TRBJ2-2
ASSPRELGTGGHGELF
>TRBV6-5|13|TRBJ1-1
ASSYSKTGNTEAF
>TRBV13|11|TRBJ2-1
ASRKEPSAVQF
>TRBV5-6|10|TRBJ1-1
ASSPGGLEAF
>TRBV6-5|11|TRBJ1-4
ASRRAGVEKLF
>TRBV19|12|TRBJ1-2
ASSKGQGGYGYT
>TRBV7-2|15|TRBJ2-2
ASIPRGRAGGTGELF
>TRBV12-3/TRBV12-4|10|TRBJ1-1
ASSSGGRGAF
>TRBV5-1|13|TRBJ2-7
ASSLNAGASYEQY
>TRBV4-3|13|TRBJ2-1
ASRFDRGRYNEQF
>TRBV7-9|11|TRBJ2-7
ASSLQGANEQY
>TRBV10-3|13|TRBJ2-7
AISEFGRDSYEQY
>TRBV6-2/TRBV6-3|14|TRBJ2-2
ASSTGQGVGTGELF
>TRBV19|15|TRBJ1-5
ASSTIGQGGSNQPQH
>TRBV28|11|TRBJ2-7
ASSPPPGGEQY
>TRBV19|14|TRBJ1-5
ASSIRDRASGQPQH
>TRBV6-2/TRBV6-3|12|TRBJ1-5
ASSYKEGDQPQH
>TRBV30|13|TRBJ1-1
AWSLPQGLDTEAF
>TRBV15|14|TRBJ1-1
ATSREVQGWNTEAF
>TRBV10-2|15|TRBJ2-3
ASSGPRSGSTFDTQY
>TRBV4-1|13|TRBJ2-1
ASSQNRGSYNEQF
>TRBV6-5|12|TRBJ1-1
ASSFQGGNTEAF
>TRBV19|9|TRBJ2-7
ASSNHRIQY
>TRBV5-6|13|TRBJ2-7
ASSGLAGNLYEQY
>TRBV24-1|13|TRBJ2-2
ATSPGQGRTGELF
>TRBV7-2|11|TRBJ1-2
ASSLGRDYGYT
>TRBV7-7|16|TRBJ2-5
ASSRTTSGSRSGETQY
>TRBV6-2/TRBV6-3|16|TRBJ2-7
ASSYSKLAGGILNEQY
>TRBV29-1|14|TRBJ1-2
SVEDVGPGNNYGYT